This T cell receptor beta chain was observed in a study of shared clonotypes between healthy human individuals. Study observations and caveats: Clonotypes that were shared across four donors made up roughly 5% of naive CD4 clonotypes. Estimated richness values were generally larger in naive subsets than in memory subsets.

TCRdb's copy holds only in-frame clones and misses some; the assay was immunoSEQ multiplex PCR. This table holds about 2.4 million clones, 93% found once. Regarding this clone: The target antigen is unknown.

Sequencing input: naive CD4+ T cells from PBMCs. The subset is: CD45RA+ positively selected. The sequence was collected from a man aged 18-30 years in good health. Some clones in this sample may be carry-over from other donors' samples.

The CDR3 here is CASSSIQGTGTEAFF. The CDR3 DNA sequence: TGTGCCAGCTCCTCCATACAGGGGACTGGCACTGAAGCTTTCTTT. The rearrangement links TRBV18 to TRBJ1-1; 7 bases map to TRBD1. Germline V lookup: CDR1 KGHSH, CDR2 LQKENI. J gave up 4 bases and V 6 bases, and 11 bases lay outside the gene matches. The CDR3 spans 15 residues.